A single sample is the source of the 8 T cell receptor beta chains below, sequenced in a study of T-cell reconstitution after alpha-beta-depleted transplantation in children. Unique molecular identifiers were built into the TCRbeta library. TCRdb re-derived calls from the PCR reads in MiXCR, one entry per CDR3 protein. The sample holds roughly 500,000 distinct CDR3 sequences; 15% to 20% are singletons and the top ten take 3% to 3.5%. The source was PBMCs from the stem cell graft donor, collected from the stem cell graft. All receptors come from a human donor who donated a stem cell graft to a child with acute lymphoblastic leukemia.

The rearrangement links TRBV20-1 to TRBJ2-3; 8 bases fit TRBD2. Germline V CDR1 and CDR2: DFQATT, SNEGSKA (reference sequence). The CDR3 runs 15 residues. The junction had 5 bases not matched to a gene; V was cut back by 1 base and J by 2 bases. DNA of the CDR3: TGCAGTGCTAGAGGGTCTAGCGGGCTCACAGATACGCAGTATTTT. This gives the protein CSARGSSGLTDTQYF.

A few counts support this clonotype. The chain joins TRBV25-1 to TRBJ2-2; 7 bases match TRBD2. V was clipped by 4 bases and J by 4 bases; unmatched bases: 3. The CDR3 sequence is 14 residues long. In germline, CDR1 is MGHDK, CDR2 SYGVNS. The CDR3 sequence is CASSVASGTGELFF. DNA of the CDR3: TGTGCCAGCAGTGTAGCTAGCGGCACCGGGGAGCTGTTTTTT.

This clonotype was counted a few times. The gene calls are TRBV7-9 and TRBJ2-7; TRBD2 matches at 8 bases. V dropped 5 bases and J dropped 0; count of bases not matched to a gene: 6. This CDR3 region has 15 residues. CDR1 is SEHNR, CDR2 FQNEAQ, per germline (reference sequence). DNA of the CDR3: TGTGCCAGCAGCGCGGGCGGGAGGAGCTCCTACGAGCAGTACTTC. Translating it yields CASSAGGRSSYEQYF.

This clonotype turned up a few times. This chain joins TRBV11-2 and TRBJ1-3; 9 bases line up with TRBD1. V lost 6 bases, J lost 2 bases, and 5 bases stayed unmatched. Germline CDR1 reads SGHAT; CDR2 reads FQNNGV. The CDR3 has 15 amino acids. The CDR3 coding sequence is TGTGCCAGCAGGATAACAGGGGGCGCTGGAAACACCATATATTTT. It codes for CASRITGGAGNTIYF.

This chain uses TRBV4-1 with TRBJ1-1; D not resolved. CDR1 and CDR2 from the germline V gene are MGHRA and YSYEKL. This CDR3 spans 15 amino acids. Trimming pared 1 base from V and 5 bases from J, leaving 14 bases between. CDR3 in amino acids: CASSQGGVSVTEAFF. In DNA form, the CDR3 reads TGCGCCAGCAGCCAAGGTGGGGTTTCGGTTACTGAAGCTTTCTTT.

V is TRBV4-1 and J is TRBJ2-2, with 7 nucleotides matching TRBD1. The V gene end was trimmed by 8 bases and the J gene end by 7 bases; junction bases not matched to a gene: 10. CDR1 and CDR2 (germline): MGHRA, YSYEKL. This CDR3 is built from 14 residues. The CDR3 reads CASETGMGGGELFF. The CDR3 bases are TGCGCCAGCGAGACAGGGATGGGCGGCGGGGAGCTGTTTTTT.

This clonotype was counted a few times. The rearrangement links TRBV12-3 or TRBV12-4 to TRBJ2-5; D remains unclear. Between the trimmed V and J ends, which lost 6 bases and 5 bases, there was a span of 7 bases. This CDR3 is 11 amino acids long. The CDR3 sequence: CASREWETQYF. The CDR3 nucleotides are TGTGCCAGCAGGGAGTGGGAGACCCAGTACTTC.

This clonotype turned up a few times. This rearrangement joins TRBV18 to TRBJ1-1, with D possibly matching TRBD1 (6 bases). V was cut by 3 bases and J by 3 bases, with 11 bases left in between. Germline CDR1 reads KGHSH; CDR2 reads LQKENI. The CDR3 length is 14 residues. The CDR3 coding sequence is TGTGCCAGCTCACCTTTAAGGACAGACACTGAAGCTTTCTTT. Protein sequence: CASSPLRTDTEAFF.